The 15 T cell receptor beta chains presented below share a single source sample, sequenced in a study of blood T cell repertoires in COVID-19. The repertoire was sequenced with immunoSEQ multiplex PCR; TCRdb's copy has only in-frame clones and lacks some. The sample shows around 290,000 clones, approximately 90% of them seen only once. Sequencing was performed on peripheral blood. The receptors were gathered from a woman aged 30 to 39 with COVID-19, enrolled during active disease.

The rearrangement joins TRBV5-8 to TRBJ2-1, with D uncertain. Trimming stripped 0 bases from V and 2 bases from J, with 6 bases between. In germline, CDR1 is SGHTS, CDR2 YDEGEE. The CDR3 spans 14 residues. This CDR3 reads CASSLGGAYNEQFF. The CDR3 nucleotides read TGTGCCAGCAGCTTGGGCGGAGCCTACAATGAGCAGTTCTTC.

The chain carries TRBV4-1 and TRBJ2-1; 10 bases align to TRBD1. V lost 4 bases and J lost 7; bases outside the gene matches: 7. CDR3 length: 15 residues. CDR1 and CDR2 (germline): MGHRA, YSYEKL. CDR3: CASSPVGQGFNEQFF. The DNA for the CDR3 is TGCGCCAGCAGCCCCGTGGGACAGGGGTTTAATGAGCAGTTCTTC.

The chain combines TRBV6-5 with TRBJ2-7; 8 bases match TRBD2. V shed 2 bases, J shed 7 bases, and the junction held 10 bases outside the gene matches. This CDR3 region has 15 residues. Germline assignment: CDR1 MNHEY and CDR2 SVGAGI. The CDR3 DNA reads TGTGCCAGCAGTTACAGGACGGGAGGGCCGCGGGAGCAGTACTTC. This gives the protein CASSYRTGGPREQYF.

V gene TRBV5-1 combines with J gene TRBJ2-3, with TRBD2 matching over 8 bases. This CDR3 region has 18 residues. The V gene end was trimmed by 0 bases and the J gene end by 1 base; junction bases not matched to a gene: 10. CDR1 and CDR2 (germline): SGHRS, YFSETQ. The CDR3 nucleotides are TGCGCCAGCAGCTTGGTGGTTTTTAGCGGGATCGGCACAGATACGCAGTATTTT. Translated: CASSLVVFSGIGTDTQYF.

This clone occurred once. The chain joins TRBV6-6 to TRBJ1-3; possible D gene TRBD1, 6 bases. Germline V gene data show CDR1 as MNHNY and CDR2 as SVGAGI (reference sequence). This CDR3 region has 14 residues. Trimming took off 6 bases at V and 8 bases at J, with 17 bases between the two ends. CDR3 bases: TGTGCCAGCAGCTACGCGGGGGCAGTGGACACCATATATTTT. It is translated as CASSYAGAVDTIYF.

The chain couples TRBV3-1 (or the pseudogene TRBV3-2) to TRBJ2-2; D may be TRBD1 (6 bases). The V end lost 1 base, the J end lost 5 bases, and 14 bases lay between the germline ends. The CDR3 is 16 residues long. The germline V gene encodes CDR1 LGHDT and CDR2 YNNKEL (reference sequence). The CDR3 spells CASSQGDTTGTGELFF. The CDR3, as DNA: TGTGCCAGCAGCCAAGGGGACACCACGGGAACCGGGGAGCTGTTTTTT.

This chain connects TRBV27 to TRBJ2-1; 9 bases agree with TRBD2. The CDR3 is made up of 15 amino acids. The germline CDR1 and CDR2 sequences are MNHEY and SMNVEV (reference sequence). Trimming took 3 bases from V and 3 from J; bases not matched to a gene: 3. The CDR3 region is CASSFRAGGYNEQFF. CDR3 bases: TGTGCCAGCAGTTTTCGAGCGGGAGGCTACAATGAGCAGTTCTTC.

Written as DNA, the CDR3 is TGTGCCAGCAGCTTGGGGCCAGAGGGAAATCAATATGGCTACACCTTC. It specifies CASSLGPEGNQYGYTF. The chain employs TRBV5-6 and TRBJ1-2; D gene uncertain. From germline, CDR1 is SGHDT and CDR2 YYEEEE. This CDR3 is built from 16 residues. Trimming left V 0 bases short and J 5 bases short, with 17 bases between.

The chain is built from TRBV9 and TRBJ1-2, with TRBD1 matching 11 bases. The length of the CDR3 is 18 residues. V gave up 4 bases and J gave up 3 bases; unmatched junction bases: 14. Germline CDR1 and CDR2: SGDLS and YYNGEE. In DNA, the CDR3 is TGTGCCAGCAGCCCTCGTGGGGGCGGACAGGGGGCCGACTATGGCTACACCTTC. Amino acids: CASSPRGGGQGADYGYTF.

This chain links TRBV5-4 with TRBJ1-1; no clear D gene. Germline-derived CDR1 and CDR2 are SGHNT and YYREEE (reference sequence). CDR3 size: 13 residues. The ends were cut back, 1 base at V and 3 bases at J, with 7 bases in the middle. CDR3 protein: CASSLLEDTEAFF. CDR3 DNA sequence: TGTGCCAGCAGCTTGTTAGAAGACACTGAAGCTTTCTTT.

The chain combines TRBV6-1 with TRBJ2-7; 10 positions agree with TRBD1. The CDR3 is 15 amino acids. Losses at the gene ends were 1 base for V and 3 bases for J; bases not matched to a gene: 3. Germline values: CDR1 MNHNS, CDR2 SASEGT. The CDR3 coding sequence is TGTGCCAGCAGTGAAGGAGGGACAGGGGTCTACGAGCAGTACTTC. It yields the protein CASSEGGTGVYEQYF.

The chain carries TRBV3-1 (or the pseudogene TRBV3-2) and TRBJ1-5; D may be TRBD1 (6 bases). V was shortened by 3 bases and J by 5 bases, with 8 bases between the two germline ends. The CDR3 has 13 residues. Germline V gene lookup returns CDR1 LGHDT and CDR2 YNNKEL (reference sequence). CDR3 sequence (DNA): TGTGCCAGCAGCCAGCGGACAGATCAGCCCCAGCATTTT. Encoded protein: CASSQRTDQPQHF.

V is TRBV25-1 and J is TRBJ1-6, with no clear D. CDR1 and CDR2 (germline): MGHDK, SYGVNS. The CDR3 totals 14 residues. Trimming took off 3 bases at V and 4 bases at J, with 7 bases between the two ends. CDR3 region: CASSEGRYNSPLHF. CDR3 DNA sequence: TGTGCCAGCAGTGAGGGCAGGTATAATTCACCCCTCCACTTT.

The CDR3 DNA sequence: TGCGCCAGCAGCTCCAGGGAGGCTAATGAAAAACTGTTTTTT. It encodes CASSSREANEKLFF. This chain connects TRBV5-1 to TRBJ1-4; D perhaps matches TRBD1 (5 bases). There are 14 residues in the CDR3. Germline V gives CDR1 SGHRS, CDR2 YFSETQ. With 3 bases removed from V and 3 bases from J, the gap between germline ends came to 9 bases.

The V gene is TRBV27, the J gene TRBJ2-7; 9 positions agree with TRBD1. The CDR3 length is 13 residues. J lost 3 bases, V lost 6 bases, and 3 bases had no gene match. Germline V lookup: CDR1 MNHEY, CDR2 SMNVEV (reference sequence). Here the CDR3 reads CASSLTGGYEQYF. The DNA for the CDR3 is TGTGCCAGCAGCCTGACAGGGGGCTACGAGCAGTACTTC.